This T cell receptor (beta chain) was sequenced during a study of T-cell memory formation after mild COVID-19. With regard to this clonotype: Its antigen is not identified.

The CDR3 extends over 16 amino acids. Germline CDR1 is SGHRS and CDR2 is YFSETQ. Deletions cut 2 bases from V and 3 bases from J, with 14 bases between. Amplification by 5'RACE using constant-segment primers produced TCR alpha and TCR beta cDNA libraries that carried sample barcodes and UMIs. TCRdb ran MiXCR on the 5' RACE reads and lists one entry per CDR3 protein. The sample lists roughly 300,000 distinct CDR3 sequences; about an eighth were seen once. Broader study findings: A balance of CD4 and CD8 characterized clones contracting day 15 to 85, whereas later expanders leaned CD4+. Confirmation of SARS-CoV-2 specificity was lacking for second-wave clones peaking day 37.

The J gene is TRBJ1-4, the V gene TRBV5-1, with D tentatively TRBD1 (6 bases). The sample taken for sequencing was PBMCs or a T cell subset sorted from them (not recorded which). The clonotype was recovered from a man aged 18-30 years who had mild COVID-19 (a few samples of this study predate the infection). Cell type and time point are not known. The CDR3 DNA reads as TGCGCCAGCAGCTTTTCAGGGGAGTGGCCTAATGAAAAACTGTTTTTT. This codes for CASSFSGEWPNEKLFF.